One sample yielded the 30 T cell receptor beta chains listed below, sequenced in a study of regulatory T cells in long-lasting Graves disease. Regarding time point: persistent/refractory GD, antithyroid drugs over 5 years with positive TRAb. Generation of the TCR library employed RNA extracted from PBMCs. In building TCR beta libraries, iRepertoire HTBI primers were used together with Arm-PCR of CDR3 regions. TCRdb passed the multiplex PCR reads through MiXCR, listing each CDR3 protein once. The data show approximately 500,000 distinct CDR3 sequences, with 20% to 25% seen just once and about 6.6% held by the top ten. The specimen was peripheral blood mononuclear cells (PBMCs), collected when the disease was refractory, from a patient treated with antithyroid drugs. Source of these receptors: a female donor with Graves disease.

This clonotype has just a few counts. The J gene is TRBJ1-4, the V gene TRBV7-9; D is ambiguous. Trimming took off 5 bases at V and 6 bases at J, with 19 bases between the two ends. The CDR3 extends over 16 amino acids. CDR1 is SEHNR, CDR2 FQNEAQ, per germline (reference sequence). This CDR3 is CASSRPEEAWDEKLFF. The CDR3 DNA sequence: TGTGCCAGCAGCCGACCAGAGGAGGCTTGGGATGAAAAACTGTTTTTT.

This clonotype was counted at least ten times. The chain carries TRBV7-2 and TRBJ2-7; D uncertain. Germline V gene data show CDR1 as SGHTA and CDR2 as FQGNSA. The CDR3 consists of 11 residues. Trimming pared 4 bases from V and 2 bases from J, leaving 3 bases between. This CDR3 is CASSSTYEQYF. CDR3 nucleotide sequence: TGTGCCAGCAGCTCAACCTACGAGCAGTACTTC.

J is TRBJ2-7 and V is TRBV28; TRBD2 might be the D (5 bases). Deletions cut 3 bases from V and 3 bases from J, with 9 bases between. The CDR3 runs to 13 residues. Germline-derived CDR1 and CDR2 are MDHEN and SYDVKM. DNA of the CDR3: TGTGCCAGCAGTTTCGTGGGGAGCTACGAGCAGTACTTC. This sequence encodes CASSFVGSYEQYF.

Remarks on this clonotype: This may come from a read error, since a much larger clone is one base off. The chain carries TRBV28 and TRBJ1-1; no clear D. CDR3 size: 13 residues. V was shortened by 10 bases and J by 4 bases, with 16 bases between the two germline ends. From germline, CDR1 is MDHEN and CDR2 SYDVKM. The CDR3 sequence: CATLPPGSTEAFF. The CDR3 nucleotides are TGTGCCACCCTCCCCCCGGGGAGCACTGAAGCTTTCTTT.

This clonotype was found many times. The J gene is TRBJ1-5, the V gene TRBV19; D possibly corresponds to TRBD1 (6 bases). This CDR3 contains 18 residues. Germline loops: CDR1 LNHDA, CDR2 SQIVND (reference sequence). The V end was cut by 0 bases, the J end by 0 bases, with 15 bases between. The CDR3 reads CASSIDPLRTASNQPQHF. As DNA, the CDR3 is TGTGCCAGTAGTATAGATCCCCTCCGGACAGCTAGCAATCAGCCCCAGCATTTT.

This clonotype was observed a handful of times. Since a much larger clone is just one base distant, this may be a read error. The conserved final phenylalanine or tryptophan is absent from the CDR3, which likely points to a read error. V usage is TRBV2 and J usage is TRBJ2-7; 12 nucleotides align to TRBD2. The V gene end was trimmed by 10 bases and the J gene end by 2 bases; junction bases not matched to a gene: 9. Per germline, CDR1 SNHLY and CDR2 FYNNEI. This CDR3 has 15 amino acids. The CDR3 DNA follows: TGTGCCACCATCTATCGGACTAGCGGGGCCTACGAGCAGTACCTC. Amino acids: CATIYRTSGAYEQYL.

The chain carries TRBV28 and TRBJ2-3, with unresolved D. The CDR3 spans 14 residues. Germline V CDR1 and CDR2: MDHEN, SYDVKM. Trimming shortened V by 3 bases and J by 5 bases, and 12 bases separated the two germline ends. In DNA form, the CDR3 reads TGTGCCAGCAGTTTCGCCAAGGGTGGAGATACGCAGTATTTT. Translation gives CASSFAKGGDTQYF.

As regards this clonotype: A read error may explain this, as a much larger clone is one base away. The DNA of the CDR3 is TGTGCCAGCAGGGGGCGACAGGATCAGCCCCAGCATTTT. Translation gives CASRGRQDQPQHF. The chain couples TRBV12-3 or TRBV12-4 to TRBJ1-5, with TRBD1 as a possible D gene (6 bases). The CDR3 loop spans 13 amino acids. V dropped 6 bases and J dropped 5 bases, with 11 bases sitting between them.

The chain combines TRBV20-1 with TRBJ1-2, with no clear D. The CDR3 spans 11 residues. Germline V gene data show CDR1 as DFQATT and CDR2 as SNEGSKA (reference sequence). V lost 6 bases to trimming and J lost 2 bases, with 7 bases between them. The CDR3 DNA reads as TGCAGTGCGGATGAAAACTATGGCTACACCTTC. Translated, it gives CSADENYGYTF.

CDR3 amino acids: CSALGGSTYEQYF. CDR3 nucleotide sequence: TGCAGCGCCTTAGGAGGATCTACCTACGAGCAGTACTTC. This sequence joins TRBV29-1 and TRBJ2-7; a weak D match, TRBD2 (5 bases). CDR3 length equals 13 residues. V was pared by 7 bases and J by 2 bases, with 15 bases between. CDR1 and CDR2 (germline): SQVTM, ANQGSEA.

The sample holds many counts of this clonotype. The J gene is TRBJ2-7, the V gene TRBV20-1; weak D call: TRBD2 (5 bases). V was pared by 3 bases and J by 6 bases, with 6 bases between. This CDR3 spans 10 amino acids. Germline V lookup: CDR1 DFQATT, CDR2 SNEGSKA (reference sequence). CDR3 in amino acids: CSARDSEQYF. In DNA form, the CDR3 reads TGCAGTGCTAGGGACTCCGAGCAGTACTTC.

About this clonotype: One end of the junction fails to match germline, which may point to a read error. The V and J genes are TRBV24-1 and TRBJ2-2; D is ambiguous. CDR1 KGHDR and CDR2 SFDVKD come from the germline V gene. The CDR3 sequence is 16 residues long. CDR3 nucleotides: TGTGCCTCCAGTGACCGTTATTTGAAGACGGCCGGGGAGCTGTTTTTT. Amino acid sequence: CASSDRYLKTAGELFF.

The chain carries TRBV9 and TRBJ1-1, with TRBD1 as a possible D gene (6 bases). The V gene's germline CDR1 is SGDLS and CDR2 YYNGEE. V lost 4 bases to trimming and J lost 0 bases, with 16 bases between them. This CDR3 is built from 16 residues. As DNA, the CDR3 is TGTGCCAGCAGCTCAAGGGGGGGGTACATGAACACTGAAGCTTTCTTT. Its translation is CASSSRGGYMNTEAFF. Drawing the rest from reference TRBV9 and TRBJ1-1, the complete variable domain is DSGVTQTPKHLITATGQRVTLRCSPRSGDLSVYWYQQSLDQGLQFLIQYYNGEERAKGNILERFSAQQFPDLHSELNLSSLELGDSALYFCASSSRGGYMNTEAFFGQGTRLTVV.

This rearrangement joins TRBV12-3 or TRBV12-4 to TRBJ2-1, with TRBD2 identical over 9 bases. The CDR3 spans 14 residues. Trimming took 6 bases from V and 9 from J; bases not matched to a gene: 9. In DNA, the CDR3 is TGTGCCAGCAGCCCCGGACTAGCGTCGGGTGAGCAGTTCTTC. It codes for CASSPGLASGEQFF.

This clonotype has a count of ten or more. For the CDR3, the DNA is TGTGCCTGGAGACGGAGCAGCGGGCCCCTCCACTTT. Its protein product is CAWRRSSGPLHF. J is TRBJ1-6 and V is TRBV30; D is undetermined. Germline CDR1 and CDR2: GTSNPN and SVGIG (reference sequence). The CDR3 loop spans 12 amino acids. With 3 bases removed from V and 13 bases from J, the gap between germline ends came to 13 bases. The full variable domain, its missing parts supplied by reference TRBV30 and TRBJ1-6, is SQTIHQWPATLVQPVGSPLSLECTVEGTSNPNLYWYRQAAGRGLQLLFYSVGIGQISSEVPQNLSASRPQDRQFILSSKKLLLSDSGFYLCAWRRSSGPLHFGNGTRLTVT.

This clonotype was recorded a few times. The V call is TRBV29-1, the J call TRBJ2-4; 7 positions match TRBD1. Germline-derived CDR1 and CDR2 are SQVTM and ANQGSEA. The CDR3 contains 13 residues. V dropped 3 bases and J dropped 5; count of bases not matched to a gene: 4. The CDR3 DNA reads TGCAGCGTTGACACGGGACAGCAAAACATTCAGTACTTC. Amino acid sequence: CSVDTGQQNIQYF.

This clonotype has a handful of counts. This sequence joins TRBV27 and TRBJ2-7; 13 bases map to TRBD2. The V gene's germline CDR1 is MNHEY and CDR2 SMNVEV (reference sequence). The CDR3 is 18 residues long. V shed 4 bases and J 3 bases; nucleotides not matched to a gene: 12. CDR3 protein: CASSYSGTSGNFGYEQYF. For the CDR3, the DNA is TGTGCCAGCAGTTATTCCGGGACTAGCGGGAATTTTGGCTACGAGCAGTACTTC.

As for this clonotype: This could be a read error, since a much larger clone is one nucleotide away. The chain has TRBV25-1 and TRBJ1-2, with 7 bases aligning to TRBD1. This CDR3 has 13 residues. Germline CDR1 is MGHDK and CDR2 is SYGVNS. The chain's CDR3 is CAGSAGQSYGYTF. DNA for the CDR3: TGTGCCGGCAGTGCGGGACAGAGCTATGGCTACACCTTC.

DNA for the CDR3: TGTGCCTGGAGCCCTCAGACCTACGAGCAGTACTTC. This encodes CAWSPQTYEQYF. V is TRBV30 and J is TRBJ2-7; no definite D call. From germline, CDR1 is GTSNPN and CDR2 SVGIG (reference sequence). Trimming cost V 3 bases and J 2 bases, with 8 bases left between them. This CDR3 spans 12 amino acids.

This clonotype was counted many times. The chain uses TRBV24-1 and TRBJ2-5; 9 nucleotides match TRBD2. Germline V CDR1 and CDR2: KGHDR, SFDVKD. V trimming: 8 bases; J trimming: 4 bases; junction bases outside the gene matches: 10. CDR3 length equals 15 residues. CDR3 bases: TGTGCCACCACTGAGGGGCGGGGGGGCGGAGAGACCCAGTACTTC. Translated, it gives CATTEGRGGGETQYF.

This rearrangement joins TRBV10-3 to TRBJ1-1; a weak D match, TRBD1 (5 bases). With 6 bases removed from V and 1 base from J, the gap between germline ends came to 9 bases. Germline CDR1 reads ENHRY; CDR2 reads SYGVKD. The CDR3 totals 13 residues. The CDR3 region has the DNA TGTGCCATCAGATTCGGGGCGAACACTGAAGCTTTCTTT. It codes for CAIRFGANTEAFF.

This clonotype occurred once. With a much larger clone just one base away, this may be a read error. The genes are TRBV6-5 and TRBJ2-7; D possibly corresponds to TRBD1 (6 bases). Germline CDR1 is MNHEY and CDR2 is SVGAGI. Trimming stripped 6 bases from V and 2 bases from J, with 14 bases between. This CDR3 has 14 residues. The CDR3 sequence: CASSYRQEAYEQYF. The CDR3 region has the DNA TGTGCCAGCAGCTACAGACAGGAGGCCTACGAGCAGTACTTC.

This clonotype was seen repeatedly, ten times or more. The chain employs TRBV6-1 and TRBJ1-5; perhaps TRBD1 as D (6 bases). CDR1 is MNHNS, CDR2 SASEGT, per germline. This CDR3 contains 14 residues. The germline V and J ends were trimmed by 6 bases and 6 bases, with 15 bases remaining between them. As DNA, the CDR3 is TGTGCCAGCAGCGTCACGGGGGGGCTTCAGCCCCAGCATTTT. Amino acids: CASSVTGGLQPQHF.

The V and J genes are TRBV6-1 and TRBJ2-7; 15 positions match TRBD2. Germline assignment: CDR1 MNHNS and CDR2 SASEGT. V lost 6 bases and J lost 2; bases outside the gene matches: 11. The CDR3 has 18 amino acids. The CDR3 DNA reads as TGTGCCAGCAGACGACTCCGGACTAGCGGGAGGGAGGCCTACGAGCAGTACTTC. Residues: CASRRLRTSGREAYEQYF.

The CDR3 nucleotides read TGTGCTAGTGGTTTGGGGATTCAGCCCCAGCATTTT. It translates to CASGLGIQPQHF. The chain has TRBV12-5 and TRBJ1-5, with no clear D. Germline V CDR1 and CDR2: LGHNT, FRNRAP. The CDR3 spans 12 residues. Trimming pared 1 base from V and 6 bases from J, leaving 4 bases between.

V and J are TRBV6-9 and TRBJ1-1; tentative D call: TRBD1 (5 bases). CDR3 length: 17 residues. The germline V and J ends were trimmed by 3 bases and 5 bases, with 22 bases remaining between them. The germline gives CDR1 MNHGY, CDR2 SVAAGI. Written as DNA, the CDR3 is TGTGCCAGCAGTTACACTGGGCAGGGAAGGGGTATAACTGAAGCTTTCTTT. This encodes CASSYTGQGRGITEAFF.

The chain links TRBV19 to TRBJ2-7; the D gene could be TRBD1 or TRBD2 (5 bases each). V lost 2 bases, J lost 0 bases, and 14 bases lay in between. This CDR3 is 16 amino acids long. Germline V lookup: CDR1 LNHDA, CDR2 SQIVND (reference sequence). The CDR3 spells CASSISGRASSYEQYF. The CDR3 nucleotides read TGTGCCAGTAGTATATCGGGGCGGGCGAGCTCCTACGAGCAGTACTTC.

The CDR3: CASSPTNRPTTANEKLFF. The CDR3 DNA is TGTGCCAGCAGCCCCACAAATCGACCGACCACCGCTAATGAAAAACTGTTTTTT. The rearrangement uses TRBV3-1 and TRBJ1-4; no reliable D call. Trimming left V 4 bases short and J 3 bases short, with 21 bases between. CDR1 is LGHDT and CDR2 is YNNKEL in the germline V gene (reference sequence). The length of the CDR3 is 18 residues.

This clonotype turned up a few times. The chain links TRBV4-2 to TRBJ1-2; 10 nucleotides align to TRBD1. This CDR3 has 15 residues. Losses at the gene ends were 1 base for V and 4 bases for J; bases not matched to a gene: 3. Germline CDR1 reads LGHNA; CDR2 reads YNFKEQ. The CDR3 DNA reads TGTGCCAGCAGCCAAGGACAGGGGGCAGGCTATGGCTACACCTTC. Translating it yields CASSQGQGAGYGYTF.

This clonotype was seen at least ten times. The chain is built from TRBV28 and TRBJ2-5; 9 bases match TRBD2. V trimming: 3 bases; J trimming: 4 bases; junction bases outside the gene matches: 9. CDR3 length equals 16 residues. Germline CDR1 is MDHEN and CDR2 is SYDVKM. The CDR3 region is CASSFFTSGSIETQYF. Here the CDR3 DNA reads TGTGCCAGCAGTTTTTTCACTAGCGGGTCTATAGAGACCCAGTACTTC.